This entry describes one T cell receptor (beta chain). This clone's antigen is unknown. There are no base qualities to consult, and no much larger clone falls within one base. The data are from a study of cytotoxic CD8 clonotypes in ibrutinib-treated CLL listed by TCRdb under 2021. For context, the study as a whole: In this cohort, 15 patients were treatment-naive and some 10 were relapsed/refractory, while around 17 had unmutated IGHV. Partial responses were observed in about 24 patients and complete responses in 2; after a median follow-up of 68 months, remission was maintained in roughly 15 patients and progression was observed in some 12. Response samples were taken after a median of roughly a year on treatment, ranging from about 6 to 40 months. An average of roughly 270,000 productive templates and approximately 90,000 productive rearrangements was obtained per sample. Longitudinal samples were obtainable from about 30% of the roughly 90 participants in the trial. Cryopreserved peripheral blood mononuclear cells were collected before treatment, at response, and at either disease progression or sustained remission. Patients were still on ibrutinib when every remission and progressive disease sample was collected. The research as a whole found: Public clonotypes were rare and either shrank or stayed stable during treatment, and the rise in clonality at ibrutinib response reflected expansion of private clonotypes. Baseline clonality exceeded that of age-matched healthy donors and correlated strongly with circulating CD8+ T-cell counts. Clonality increased at ibrutinib response, stayed stable in sustained remission, and fell back toward baseline at progression. Lymph node repertoires were not examined, and the timing of sampling was not matched between patients in sustained remission and those whose disease progressed.

A MiSeq instrument was used for deep resolution sequencing, which targeted depths ranging from 1 in 1 million up to 1 in 200,000 T cells, with coverage averaging 10x for each clonotype. The immunoSEQ hsTCRB Kit was used to generate the TCR beta libraries. Concerning the study's data processing: ImmunoSEQ Data Assistant and ImmunoSEQ Analyzer were used for data analysis, and V, D and J genes were assigned according to IMGT definitions. Clonality, which ranges from 0 to 1, was calculated by subtracting the normalized Shannon entropy of productive rearrangement frequencies from one. Only overrepresented clonotypes making up at least 0.05% of the repertoire of each patient were included in the public clonotype analysis. More than ten repertoires from age-matched healthy donors, obtained from immuneACCESS, served as clonality controls. Not all clones reach the TCRdb copy of this immuneACCESS table, which keeps in-frame sequences only. Checked studies attribute under half of the gap to unresolved V genes and leave the rest unexplained. V, J and clone size derive from that table, while D and trimming were established from the DNA sequence. Within this sample are hundreds of thousands of clones, with 67% of them counted one time only. Of the sample, 6% to 6.5% is held by the ten largest clones.

For TCR beta library preparation, approximately 2.2 micrograms of genomic DNA were isolated from cryopreserved PBMCs. Longitudinal blood samples from CLL patients on ibrutinib monotherapy were analyzed using high-throughput TCR beta sequencing. The patients took part in an open-label, single-center phase 2 trial of ibrutinib monotherapy. The CDR3 runs 16 amino acids, cysteine and phenylalanine included. Of the read, only the CDR3 DNA is kept; its 48 bases are in frame from base 1. Ends trimmed: V by 4 bases, J by 4 bases; bases unmatched to a gene: 9. CDR1 and CDR2, looked up from the germline V gene, are SGHTA and FQGNSA.

In this chain, TRBV7-2 is recombined with TRBJ2-3, with 9 bases aligning to TRBD2. Sequencing used PBMCs, obtained after 36 months of ibrutinib treatment. The clonotype was recovered from a human donor with chronic lymphocytic leukemia. The DNA sequence is as follows: TGTGCCAGCAGCTGGAAAGCGGGGGGAAGGTCAGATACGCAGTATTTT. This is translated as CASSWKAGGRSDTQYF.